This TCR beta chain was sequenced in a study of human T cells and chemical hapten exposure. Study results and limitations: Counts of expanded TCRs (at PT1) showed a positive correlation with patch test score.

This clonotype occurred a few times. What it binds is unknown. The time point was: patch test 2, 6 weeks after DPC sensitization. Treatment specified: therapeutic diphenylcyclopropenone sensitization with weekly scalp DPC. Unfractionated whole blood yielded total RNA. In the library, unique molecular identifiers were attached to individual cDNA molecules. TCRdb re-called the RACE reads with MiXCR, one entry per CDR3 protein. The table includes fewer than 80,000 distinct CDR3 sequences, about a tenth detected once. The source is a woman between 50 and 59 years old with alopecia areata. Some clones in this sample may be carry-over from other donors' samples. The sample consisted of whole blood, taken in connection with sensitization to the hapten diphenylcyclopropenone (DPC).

In DNA form, the CDR3 reads TGCAGCGTTGTAGGGGTGGAATTTGAAGCTTTCTTT. Protein sequence: CSVVGVEFEAFF. The chain couples TRBV29-1 to TRBJ1-1, with D possibly TRBD1 on 5 matching bases. Germline V gene data show CDR1 as SQVTM and CDR2 as ANQGSEA. V lost 4 bases to trimming and J lost 7 bases, with 13 bases between them. The CDR3 consists of 12 residues. Full variable domain (outside the CDR3, taken from reference TRBV29-1 and TRBJ1-1): SAVISQKPSRDICQRGTSLTIQCQVDSQVTMMFWYRQQPGQSLTLIATANQGSEATYESGFVIDKFPISRPNLTFSTLTVSNMSPEDSSIYLCSVVGVEFEAFFGQGTRLTVV.